These T cell receptor beta chains were read from a single sample in a study of cytomegalovirus exposure and HLA in healthy donors. Only in-frame clones appear in the TCRdb table, and some are missing; sequencing was by immunoSEQ multiplex PCR. The sample has 150,000 to 200,000 clones, 87% seen once. Material: PBMCs. These receptors came from a boy aged 2 to 10 in good health and CMV-seronegative. CDR3s include the opening cysteine and the closing phenylalanine or tryptophan. D genes are given only for firm matches. Rows give clone size only sometimes, using once, few, many, or a class for an expanded clone.

>TRBV28|TRBJ2-1|.|.
CASSFQRGIAYNEQFF
TGTGCCAGCAGTTTTCAAAGGGGGATAGCCTACAATGAGCAGTTCTTC
>TRBV19|TRBJ2-2|.|TRBD1
CASRGRGPVGELFF
TGTGCCAGTAGGGGCAGGGGGCCGGTCGGGGAGCTGTTTTTT
>TRBV7-8|TRBJ1-5|once|.
CASSLASHTGQPQHF
TGTGCCAGCAGCTTAGCCAGCCACACGGGGCAGCCCCAGCATTTT
>TRBV28|TRBJ2-3|.|.
CASSQSGFSGSTDTQYF
TGTGCCAGCAGCCAATCGGGCTTTAGCGGAAGCACAGATACGCAGTATTTT
>TRBV21-1|TRBJ2-7|.|.
CASSKKVSRLVNSYEQYF
TGTGCCAGCAGCAAAAAGGTATCGAGACTAGTAAACTCCTACGAGCAGTACTTC
>TRBV6-1|TRBJ2-7|.|TRBD2
CASSERSGVAYEQYF
TGTGCCAGCAGTGAAAGGAGCGGGGTCGCCTACGAGCAGTACTTC
>TRBV27|TRBJ2-3|.|.
CASSLVGAEGADTQYF
TGTGCCAGCAGTCTGGTAGGGGCCGAGGGGGCAGATACGCAGTATTTT
>TRBV11-3|TRBJ1-1|.|.
CASSLGRVNTEAFF
TGTGCCAGCAGCTTAGGACGGGTGAACACTGAAGCTTTCTTT
>TRBV27|TRBJ2-2|.|TRBD2
CASSPGLAGELFF
TGTGCCAGCAGTCCTGGACTAGCCGGGGAGCTGTTTTTT
>TRBV23-1|TRBJ1-1|.|.
CASSRQDNTEAFF
TGCGCCAGCAGTCGACAGGACAACACTGAAGCTTTCTTT
>TRBV6-1|TRBJ1-6|.|TRBD1
CASGGHGTGYSPLHF
TGTGCCAGCGGGGGACACGGGACAGGGTATTCACCCCTCCACTTT
>TRBV28|TRBJ1-1|.|.
CASSWEGGENTEAFF
TGTGCCAGCAGTTGGGAGGGCGGCGAGAACACTGAAGCTTTCTTT
>TRBV4-1|TRBJ2-2|.|TRBD1
CASRGTNTGELFF
TGCGCCTCCAGGGGGACGAACACCGGGGAGCTGTTTTTT
>TRBV7-9|TRBJ1-6|.|.
CASSLALTENSPLHF
TGTGCCAGCAGCTTAGCGTTGACAGAGAATTCACCCCTCCACTTT
>TRBV29-1|TRBJ1-2|.|.
CSVDRGPYGYTF
TGCAGCGTTGATCGAGGCCCCTATGGCTACACCTTC
>TRBV9|TRBJ2-7|.|.
CASSVDVQNRVYEQYF
TGTGCCAGCAGCGTAGACGTTCAGAACAGGGTGTACGAGCAGTACTTC
>TRBV9|TRBJ2-5|.|TRBD1
CASSGTGGKETQYF
TGTGCCAGCAGCGGGACAGGGGGTAAAGAGACCCAGTACTTC
>TRBV6-5|TRBJ2-2|.|.
CASSFARGAVGELFF
TGTGCCAGCAGTTTTGCCCGCGGGGCGGTCGGGGAGCTGTTTTTT
>TRBV2|TRBJ1-5|.|.
CASSENRATEPQHF
TGTGCCAGCAGTGAAAATCGGGCGACAGAGCCCCAGCATTTT
>TRBV27|TRBJ1-5|.|.
CASKTVQGDNQPQHF
TGTGCCAGCAAGACAGTTCAAGGGGATAATCAGCCCCAGCATTTT
>TRBV15|TRBJ2-1|.|.
CATSRDKASELDEQFF
TGTGCCACCAGCAGAGATAAGGCTAGCGAGCTGGATGAGCAGTTCTTC
>TRBV10-2|TRBJ2-3|.|TRBD2
CASRAGGLSTDTQYF
TGCGCCAGCAGGGCGGGGGGACTAAGCACAGATACGCAGTATTTT
>TRBV28|TRBJ2-3|.|TRBD1
CASSPSGQTIDTQYF
TGTGCCAGCAGTCCCTCGGGACAGACTATAGATACGCAGTATTTT
>TRBV12-5|TRBJ1-2|.|TRBD1
CASGLGQGTGYTF
TGTGCTAGTGGTTTGGGACAGGGAACCGGCTACACCTTC
>TRBV20-1|TRBJ2-1|.|.
CSAIKNNEQFF
TGCAGTGCTATAAAAAACAATGAGCAGTTCTTC
>TRBV7-9|TRBJ1-6|.|TRBD1
CASSLPGTGDSPLHF
TGTGCCAGCAGCTTACCCGGGACAGGGGATTCACCCCTCCACTTT
>TRBV19|TRBJ1-4|.|.
CASSIVVATNEKLFF
TGTGCCAGTAGTATAGTCGTCGCAACTAATGAAAAACTGTTTTTT
>TRBV19|TRBJ1-5|few|.
CASSIVGLAQHF
TGTGCCAGTAGTATAGTTGGCTTGGCCCAGCATTTT
>TRBV5-1|TRBJ1-1|.|TRBD1
CASSLGQGDVWGTEAFF
TGCGCCAGCAGCTTGGGCCAGGGGGACGTATGGGGAACTGAAGCTTTCTTT
>TRBV28|TRBJ1-1|.|.
CASSWGGGMNTEAFF
TGTGCCAGCAGTTGGGGGGGCGGAATGAACACTGAAGCTTTCTTT
>TRBV27|TRBJ2-3|.|TRBD2
CASSLFAVTSGSSPGVRDTQYF
TGTGCCAGCAGTTTATTCGCGGTTACTAGCGGGAGCTCCCCCGGGGTGAGAGATACGCAGTATTTT
>TRBV5-4|TRBJ1-5|.|TRBD1
CASNIQGVDQPQHF
TGTGCCAGCAATATACAGGGGGTAGATCAGCCCCAGCATTTT
>TRBV4-1|TRBJ1-5|few|TRBD1
CASSPTGRSNQPQHF
TGCGCCAGCAGTCCGACAGGGAGAAGCAATCAGCCCCAGCATTTT
>TRBV4-1|TRBJ2-7|.|TRBD1
CASSQVDRGRYEQYF
TGCGCCAGCAGCCAAGTGGACAGGGGGCGTTACGAGCAGTACTTC
>TRBV27|TRBJ2-3|.|TRBD2
CASSNRLAKGSTDTQYF
TGTGCCAGCAGCAATAGACTAGCTAAGGGTAGCACAGATACGCAGTATTTT
>TRBV5-5|TRBJ1-3|.|TRBD1
CASSLVQGENTIYF
TGTGCCAGCAGCTTGGTGCAGGGGGAAAACACCATATATTTT
>TRBV6-6|TRBJ2-2|.|.
CASSPPGSTAGELFF
TGTGCCAGCAGCCCCCCGGGAAGTACGGCCGGGGAGCTGTTTTTT
>TRBV9|TRBJ1-2|.|.
CASSTTGISGYTF
TGTGCCAGCAGCACTACAGGGATCAGCGGCTACACCTTC
>TRBV6-5|TRBJ1-4|.|TRBD1
CASSHPGQGHEKLFF
TGTGCCAGCAGTCACCCGGGACAGGGGCATGAAAAACTGTTTTTT
>TRBV10-1|TRBJ2-2|.|TRBD1
CASRQGAGTGELFF
TGCGCCAGCAGACAGGGGGCTGGAACCGGGGAGCTGTTTTTT
>TRBV5-6|TRBJ2-7|few|.
CASSAASGNAASYEQYF
TGTGCCAGCAGCGCAGCTTCAGGGAATGCAGCGTCCTACGAGCAGTACTTC
>TRBV11-2|TRBJ1-1|.|TRBD1
CASSLDLLGQGGYVNTEAFF
TGTGCCAGCAGCTTAGATTTGTTGGGACAGGGAGGCTATGTTAACACTGAAGCTTTCTTT
>TRBV6-1|TRBJ2-5|once|.
CASSETTLQETQYF
TGTGCCAGCAGTGAAACTACTCTTCAAGAGACCCAGTACTTC
>TRBV4-1|TRBJ1-1|once|.
CASSQETYGGAFF
TGCGCCAGCAGCCAAGAAACCTACGGGGGAGCTTTCTTT
>TRBV5-1|TRBJ1-2|.|.
CASSPAPTTGQTNYGYTF
TGCGCCAGCAGCCCGGCTCCGACAACGGGACAAACCAACTATGGCTACACCTTC
>TRBV2|TRBJ1-1|.|.
CASSEESGAEAFF
TGTGCCAGCAGTGAAGAGTCGGGGGCTGAAGCTTTCTTT
>TRBV18|TRBJ2-7|.|TRBD1
CASSPRDRGSYEQYF
TGTGCCAGCTCACCACGGGACAGGGGCTCCTACGAGCAGTACTTC
>TRBV14|TRBJ1-1|once|.
CASSQDWNSQNTEAFF
TGTGCCAGCAGCCAAGATTGGAACAGCCAGAACACTGAAGCTTTCTTT
>TRBV16|TRBJ1-1|.|.
CASSPGVTPGGTEAFF
TGTGCCAGCAGCCCAGGGGTCACGCCGGGAGGCACTGAAGCTTTCTTT
>TRBV18|TRBJ2-1|.|TRBD2
CASSPPLPGTSGKPQFF
TGTGCCAGCTCACCACCCCTCCCTGGGACTAGCGGCAAACCTCAGTTCTTC
>TRBV5-6|TRBJ2-3|.|.
CASSFSIGGGGTDTQYF
TGCGCCAGCAGCTTTTCTATAGGCGGCGGGGGCACAGATACGCAGTATTTT
>TRBV30|TRBJ1-2|.|.
CAWSGGGGGYTF
TGTGCCTGGAGCGGGGGCGGGGGGGGCTACACCTTC